These T cell receptor beta chains were read from a single sample in a study of monozygotic twins with inflammatory bowel disease. TCRdb reprocessed the 5' RACE reads, with one entry per CDR3 protein and no DNA. The table for this sample gives approximately 390,000 distinct CDR3 sequences. Sequenced material: blood. The source of these receptors is a human donor with ulcerative colitis or Crohn's disease, or a healthy co-twin of an affected twin (not recorded which). Both conserved end residues are part of each CDR3.

len	v_gene	j_gene	CDR3aa
15	TRBV3-1	TRBJ2-5	CASSPGQGNEETQYF
14	TRBV20-1	TRBJ2-3	CSASEGRGSDTQYF
20	TRBV11-2	TRBJ2-7	CASSLVVGRGLAGRAYEQYF
14	TRBV12-3/TRBV12-4	TRBJ2-7	CASSDSGQSYEQYF
11	TRBV7-9	TRBJ1-6	CASSEGSPLHF
14	TRBV10-3	TRBJ2-7	CAISDGDRVNEQYF
15	TRBV9	TRBJ2-2	CASSVLDGITGELFF
15	TRBV7-9	TRBJ2-1	CASSTSAHSYNEQFF
15	TRBV9	TRBJ2-2	CASSVAGSGTGELFF
15	TRBV29-1	TRBJ2-1	CSVPRQASSYNEQFF
11	TRBV29-1	TRBJ2-7	CSVFSVYEQYF
16	TRBV4-3	TRBJ2-7	CASSQANPRNSYEQYF
13	TRBV4-1	TRBJ1-5	CASSQVGDRPQHF
14	TRBV7-8	TRBJ2-7	CASSLHGTSYEQYF
14	TRBV3-1	TRBJ2-1	CASSHPGGFNEQFF
14	TRBV6-2/TRBV6-3	TRBJ2-1	CASSPQFDRDEQFF
16	TRBV20-1	TRBJ1-1	CSARSRGPYKNTEAFF
17	TRBV5-1	TRBJ1-3	CASSFGSQGAKGNTIYF
15	TRBV7-9	TRBJ1-2	CASSSHGDRGNGYTF
15	TRBV20-1	TRBJ2-1	CSARDPANSYNEQFF
14	TRBV20-1	TRBJ2-7	CSKTGTGSGQGQYF
12	TRBV20-1	TRBJ1-2	CSASPDGYGYTF
16	TRBV18	TRBJ1-2	CASSPTGTAANYGYTF
14	TRBV18	TRBJ1-5	CASSPLPEGPPQHF
13	TRBV10-3	TRBJ1-5	CAISTGDNQPQHF
12	TRBV5-1	TRBJ2-7	CASRAGSYEQYF
16	TRBV5-1	TRBJ2-5	CASSWPGQGDLETQYF
14	TRBV20-1	TRBJ1-4	CSAPLQGRREKLFF
15	TRBV20-1	TRBJ1-1	CSASHRTVMNTEAFF
15	TRBV5-6	TRBJ1-4	CASRRTGGANEKLFF
16	TRBV30	TRBJ2-7	CAWSVLLAGGRGEQYF
16	TRBV4-3	TRBJ2-1	CASSQEVISVGNEQFF
13	TRBV10-3	TRBJ2-7	CAISEGTGYEQYF
15	TRBV5-1	TRBJ2-2	CASSWIVGVTGELFF
17	TRBV5-5	TRBJ2-3	CASSFNLYRVDSDTQYF
11	TRBV20-1	TRBJ1-2	CSIRQGGGYTF
12	TRBV12-3/TRBV12-4	TRBJ2-1	CASSSGPQLLLF
13	TRBV27	TRBJ2-5	CASSRTARETQYF
15	TRBV29-1	TRBJ2-5	CSVARQGKTQETQYF
14	TRBV5-4	TRBJ1-1	CASSIRKVGTEAFF
18	TRBV4-3	TRBJ2-1	CASSQDVGGRSSYNEQFF
14	TRBV24-1	TRBJ2-2	CATSQGGNTGELFF
13	TRBV3-1	TRBJ1-1	CASSPFSNTEAFF
15	TRBV20-1	TRBJ1-5	CSVGRGGGLVGPQHF
13	TRBV6-6	TRBJ2-7	CASSSRNSYEQYF
15	TRBV5-6	TRBJ1-5	CASSFRSVSNQPQHF
14	TRBV27	TRBJ1-5	CASSLTLQGQPQHF
12	TRBV7-9	TRBJ1-2	CASSARNYGYTF
14	TRBV11-1	TRBJ2-7	CASSLRVRSYEQYF
14	TRBV2	TRBJ1-5	CASSESSTDQPQHF
14	TRBV11-2	TRBJ2-7	CASSSVRNFYEQYF
14	TRBV5-1	TRBJ2-3	CASAPMAATDTQYF
12	TRBV5-4	TRBJ2-1	CASSLESAEQFF
15	TRBV6-2/TRBV6-3	TRBJ1-1	CASKYRGDRNTEAFF
15	TRBV20-1	TRBJ2-2	CSARRAGLNTGELFF
12	TRBV7-2	TRBJ1-4	CASSSPFGKLFF
14	TRBV12-3/TRBV12-4	TRBJ2-7	CASSPKMGGVEQYF
16	TRBV20-1	TRBJ2-5	CSARVVSGGWQETQYF
16	TRBV20-1	TRBJ2-3	CSACAAQGSWTDTQYF
16	TRBV11-2	TRBJ2-7	CASSPLGGQGLYEQYF